The source of this TCR beta chain is a study of beta chain features in type 1 diabetes. This clone was seen a few times. Its antigen is currently unknown. Since all of the isolated RNA was reverse transcribed, expressed TCRB transcripts were what got sequenced. The table came from immunoSEQ multiplex PCR; TCRdb's copy has only in-frame clones and leaves some out. The sample lists fewer than 350,000 clones; about 8.5% were seen once. The CDR3 extends over 13 amino acids. The germline gives CDR1 SGHTA, CDR2 FQGNSA. The V gene lost 3 bases and the J gene lost 9 bases, with 9 bases spanning the gap. Study outcomes and limitations: PCR may have favored shorter templates equally in patients and controls. In the patient group, naive, central memory and Treg TCRB repertoires seemed more alike than in the healthy donor group. TCRB CDR3s were moderately but significantly shorter in Type 1 diabetes patients in all four CD4+ subsets. Type 1 diabetes patients showed fewer insertions and more deletions at VDJ junctions.

V and J are TRBV7-2 and TRBJ1-6, with D unclear. The source is a woman under 30 in good health. Sequencing used central memory CD4+ T cells from blood. The CDR3 DNA is TGTGCCAGCAGCTTGGACGGGCCTTCACCCCTCCACTTT. Translating gives CASSLDGPSPLHF.